This T cell receptor (beta chain) was found in a study of blood T cell repertoires in COVID-19. Study overall: The study drew acute and convalescent COVID-19 samples from the United States, Italy and Spain. Sources were T cells, B-cell-depleted T cells, or PBMCs; the material itself was cDNA or gDNA.

In the original processing: How many nucleated cells were present was estimated from reference gene primer amplification. Produced via immunoSEQ multiplex PCR; TCRdb's table is partial and in-frame only. That table is the source of V, J and clone size, and D and trimming were worked out from the DNA. Here the sample spans some 55,000 clones, about three quarters being singletons. Germline V CDR1 and CDR2: SGHTS, YDEGEE. The V segment lost 2 bases and the J segment 8 bases; nucleotides outside the gene matches: 13. This CDR3 is built from 16 residues. Specimen: peripheral blood. This clonotype was obtained from an older man with active or convalescent COVID-19. V usage is TRBV5-8 and J usage is TRBJ1-2, with 9 bases lining up with TRBD1. The CDR3 loop is CASSFPLIQGAGGYTF. The CDR3 DNA is TGTGCCAGCAGCTTCCCACTTATACAGGGGGCGGGAGGCTACACCTTC. The complete variable domain, with remaining parts taken from reference TRBV5-8 and TRBJ1-2, reads EAGVTQSPTHLIKTRGQQATLRCSPISGHTSVYWYQQALGLGLQFLLWYDEGEERNRGNFPPRFSGRQFPNYSSELNVNALELEDSALYLCASSFPLIQGAGGYTFGSGTRLTVV.